Listed below are T cell receptor beta chains from one sample, sequenced in a study of CD8+ T cells in alopecia areata. Assay: immunoSEQ multiplex PCR; the TCRdb copy retains only in-frame clones and omits some. Here the sample spans over 100,000 clones, under 60% being singletons. The specimen comprised CD8+ T cells sorted from blood, sampled at week 24, from a patient treated with tofacitinib. All receptors come from a human donor with alopecia areata. Each CDR3 is given with its conserved first and last residue. The order of the fields is CDR3 length, V gene, D gene, J gene, CDR3 protein. The D gene is left open where the match is weak.

len: 15; v_gene: TRBV7-6; d_gene: -; j_gene: TRBJ2-3; CDR3aa: CASSPGHSFTDTQYF
len: 12; v_gene: TRBV30; d_gene: -; j_gene: TRBJ1-1; CDR3aa: CAWMDRNTEAFF
len: 14; v_gene: TRBV7-2; d_gene: -; j_gene: TRBJ2-7; CDR3aa: CASSLDPLSYEQYF
len: 13; v_gene: TRBV7-2; d_gene: -; j_gene: TRBJ2-7; CDR3aa: CASSFGGLYEQYF
len: 13; v_gene: TRBV13; d_gene: -; j_gene: TRBJ1-1; CDR3aa: CASSLEGSTEAFF
len: 15; v_gene: TRBV7-9; d_gene: -; j_gene: TRBJ2-5; CDR3aa: CASSSGVLYQETQYF
len: 15; v_gene: TRBV14; d_gene: -; j_gene: TRBJ2-1; CDR3aa: CASSQESAIYNEQFF
len: 14; v_gene: TRBV30; d_gene: -; j_gene: TRBJ2-5; CDR3aa: CAWSVTASQETQYF
len: 15; v_gene: TRBV7-2; d_gene: -; j_gene: TRBJ2-5; CDR3aa: CASSLGPAGLETQYF
len: 15; v_gene: TRBV19; d_gene: -; j_gene: TRBJ1-4; CDR3aa: CASSPMDGHREKLFF
len: 14; v_gene: TRBV6-5; d_gene: -; j_gene: TRBJ1-1; CDR3aa: CASSYSFGGTEAFF
len: 16; v_gene: TRBV29-1; d_gene: TRBD2; j_gene: TRBJ2-1; CDR3aa: CSYGLAGTHSYNKQFF